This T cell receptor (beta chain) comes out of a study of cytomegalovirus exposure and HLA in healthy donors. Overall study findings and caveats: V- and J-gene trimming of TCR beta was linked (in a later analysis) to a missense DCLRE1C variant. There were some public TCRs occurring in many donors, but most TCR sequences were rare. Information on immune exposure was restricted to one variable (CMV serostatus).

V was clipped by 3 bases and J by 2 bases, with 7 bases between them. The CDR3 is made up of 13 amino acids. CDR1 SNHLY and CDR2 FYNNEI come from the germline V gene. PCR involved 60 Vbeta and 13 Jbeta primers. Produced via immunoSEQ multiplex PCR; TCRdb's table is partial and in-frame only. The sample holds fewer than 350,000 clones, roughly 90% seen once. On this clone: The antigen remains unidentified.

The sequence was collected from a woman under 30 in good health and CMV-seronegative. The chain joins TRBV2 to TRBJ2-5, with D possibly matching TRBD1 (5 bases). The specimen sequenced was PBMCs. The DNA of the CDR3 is TGTGCCAGCAGTGACACAGGACAAGAGACCCAGTACTTC. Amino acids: CASSDTGQETQYF.